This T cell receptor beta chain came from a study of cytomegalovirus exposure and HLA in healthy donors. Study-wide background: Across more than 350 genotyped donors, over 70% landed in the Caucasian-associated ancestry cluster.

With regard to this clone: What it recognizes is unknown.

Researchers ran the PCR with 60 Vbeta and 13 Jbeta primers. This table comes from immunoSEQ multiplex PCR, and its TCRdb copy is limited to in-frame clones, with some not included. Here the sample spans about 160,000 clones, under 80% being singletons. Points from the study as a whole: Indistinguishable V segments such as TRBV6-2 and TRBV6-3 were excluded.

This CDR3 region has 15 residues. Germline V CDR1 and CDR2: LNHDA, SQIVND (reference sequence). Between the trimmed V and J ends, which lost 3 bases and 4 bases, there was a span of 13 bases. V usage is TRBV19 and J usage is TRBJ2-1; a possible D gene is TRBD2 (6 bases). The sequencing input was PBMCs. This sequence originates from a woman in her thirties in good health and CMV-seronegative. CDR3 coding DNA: TGTGCCAGTAGTATGAGGGTAGCGGCGTACAATGAGCAGTTCTTC. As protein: CASSMRVAAYNEQFF.